This is a list of T cell receptor beta chains from one sample in a study of T cells in Graves' hyperthyroidism and ophthalmopathy. TCRdb itself ran the multiplex PCR reads through MiXCR, one entry per CDR3 protein. The sample carries about 770,000 distinct CDR3 sequences, 15% to 20% recorded once. Sequenced input: blood. The source of these receptors is a woman in her forties or fifties with Graves' hyperthyroidism that later progressed to Graves' ophthalmopathy. Each CDR3 is given with its conserved first and last residue. The D gene is left open where the match is weak. Not all rows give a size; the values are once, few, many and, for expanded clones, a class.

j_gene | v_gene | abundance | d_gene | CDR3aa | CDR3nt
TRBJ1-2 | TRBV12-3/TRBV12-4 | . | . | CASTSQGFYGYTF | TGTGCCAGCACCTCACAGGGATTCTATGGCTACACCTTC
TRBJ2-3 | TRBV11-2 | many | . | CASSLGPLSTDTQYF | TGTGCCAGCAGCTTAGGGCCGCTCAGCACAGATACGCAGTATTTT
TRBJ1-4 | TRBV11-2 | . | . | CASSLGREGYEKLFF | TGTGCCAGCAGCCTCGGACGGGAGGGATATGAAAAACTGTTTTTT
TRBJ1-2 | TRBV9 | few | . | CASSVEGENYGYTF | TGTGCCAGCAGCGTAGAAGGAGAAAACTATGGCTACACCTTC
TRBJ2-1 | TRBV7-3 | many | . | CASSLSAGNNEQFF | TGTGCCAGCAGCTTAAGTGCCGGAAACAATGAGCAGTTCTTC
TRBJ2-7 | TRBV3-1 | . | . | CASSQDVGKGYEQYF | TGTGCCAGCAGCCAAGATGTGGGGAAGGGATACGAGCAGTACTTC
TRBJ1-5 | TRBV5-5 | few | TRBD1 | CASSEGQGVQPQHF | TGTGCCAGCAGCGAAGGACAGGGGGTTCAGCCCCAGCATTTT
TRBJ1-2 | TRBV15 | few | . | CATTNRPQDRSNYGYTF | TGTGCCACCACCAACCGTCCTCAAGACAGGTCTAACTATGGCTACACCTTC
TRBJ2-1 | TRBV20-1 | . | . | CSARAVLLVGNEQLF | TGCAGTGCTAGAGCGGTCCTCCTTGTGGGCAATGAGCAGCTCTTC
TRBJ1-2 | TRBV19 | . | . | CASSIAGAYYGYTF | TGTGCCAGTAGTATAGCTGGGGCGTACTATGGCTACACCTTC
TRBJ1-2 | TRBV29-1 | . | . | CSATHPVDLGAVDYGYTF | TGCAGCGCAACCCACCCCGTGGACTTGGGGGCGGTGGACTATGGCTACACCTTC
TRBJ2-1 | TRBV6-2/TRBV6-3 | many | . | CASSRRRGTSIYNEQFF | TGTGCCAGCAGTCGGCGGCGGGGAACTTCCATTTACAATGAGCAGTTCTTC
TRBJ2-1 | TRBV7-2 | . | TRBD2 | CASSLVRDYADEQFF | TGTGCCAGCAGCTTAGTTCGGGACTATGCGGATGAGCAGTTCTTC
TRBJ1-1 | TRBV19 | once | TRBD1 | CAIQPRGQVGTEAFF | TGTGCCATTCAACCCCGAGGACAGGTCGGCACTGAAGCTTTCTTT
TRBJ2-7 | TRBV2 | many | . | CASSELPGAYEQYF | TGTGCCAGCAGTGAATTGCCAGGAGCCTACGAGCAGTACTTC
TRBJ2-3 | TRBV9 | many | . | CASSPPQTTDTQYF | TGTGCCAGCAGCCCCCCACAGACCACAGATACGCAGTATTTT
TRBJ1-1 | TRBV6-8 | few | . | CASSTDSLNTEAFF | TGTGCCAGCAGTACCGACAGCCTGAACACTGAAGCTTTCTTT
TRBJ1-4 | TRBV19 | few | . | CASSLRRGDKNEKLFF | TGTGCCAGTAGTCTCCGGAGGGGGGACAAGAATGAAAAACTGTTTTTT
TRBJ1-2 | TRBV5-1 | few | TRBD1 | CASSLEGQGLGGYTF | TGCGCCAGCAGCTTGGAAGGACAGGGATTGGGGGGCTACACCTTC
TRBJ1-2 | TRBV12-5 | . | . | CASGLLGYGYTF | TGTGCTAGTGGTTTGCTCGGGTATGGCTACACCTTC
TRBJ1-4 | TRBV5-1 | few | TRBD1 | CASSSPGTVEKLFF | TGCGCCAGCAGCTCACCCGGGACAGTTGAAAAACTGTTTTTT
TRBJ2-3 | TRBV7-2 | many | TRBD2 | CASSLASGGTSTDTQYF | TGTGCCAGCAGCTTAGCTAGCGGGGGTACTAGCACAGATACGCAGTATTTT
TRBJ2-7 | TRBV5-1 | many | . | CATKPGNSYEQYF | TGCGCCACCAAACCGGGCAACTCCTACGAGCAGTACTTC
TRBJ1-1 | TRBV30 | many | . | CAWSPPGIGTEAFF | TGTGCCTGGAGTCCCCCTGGGATCGGTACTGAAGCTTTCTTT
TRBJ2-5 | TRBV20-1 | many | . | CSARADGQETQYF | TGCAGTGCTAGAGCGGACGGGCAAGAGACCCAGTACTTC
TRBJ2-1 | TRBV5-1 | many | TRBD1 | CASLGTGGAQNEQFF | TGCGCCAGCCTGGGGACAGGGGGAGCACAGAATGAGCAGTTCTTC
TRBJ2-3 | TRBV2 | many | . | CASKLSLSTDTQYF | TGTGCCAGCAAATTGAGCCTGAGCACAGATACGCAGTATTTT
TRBJ2-1 | TRBV20-1 | few | TRBD1 | CSARTGQDYNEQFF | TGCAGTGCGAGGACAGGGCAGGACTACAATGAGCAGTTCTTC
TRBJ1-6 | TRBV27 | few | . | CASSSRTDRSSYNSPLHF | TGTGCCAGCAGTTCACGGACGGACCGGAGCTCCTATAATTCACCCCTCCACTTT
TRBJ1-1 | TRBV5-1 | . | TRBD1 | CASSLGGGQGPMNTEAFF | TGCGCCAGCAGCTTGGGGGGGGGACAGGGGCCGATGAACACTGAAGCTTTCTTT
TRBJ1-2 | TRBV7-2 | few | . | CAYRAVYYGYTF | TGTGCCTACCGGGCTGTGTACTATGGCTACACCTTC
TRBJ1-2 | TRBV7-9 | few | . | CASSAGWKGYGYTF | TGTGCCAGCAGTGCAGGGTGGAAAGGCTATGGCTACACCTTC
TRBJ1-1 | TRBV6-1 | . | . | CASSYWGANTEAFF | TGTGCCAGCAGTTATTGGGGGGCGAACACTGAAGCTTTCTTT
TRBJ1-6 | TRBV14 | . | . | CASSPDRLGSPLHF | TGTGCCAGCAGCCCTGACAGGTTGGGGTCACCCCTCCACTTT
TRBJ2-2 | TRBV20-1 | . | TRBD2 | CSVQGLAGVTGELFF | TGCAGTGTCCAAGGACTAGCGGGGGTGACCGGGGAGCTGTTTTTT
TRBJ2-2 | TRBV2 | . | . | CASSVSARNTGELFF | TGTGCCAGCAGTGTTAGCGCGCGGAACACCGGGGAGCTGTTTTTT
TRBJ1-1 | TRBV19 | few | . | CASANNIQGEAFF | TGTGCCAGTGCCAACAATATACAGGGTGAAGCTTTCTTT
TRBJ1-2 | TRBV19 | few | TRBD1 | CASSPQGEVNYGYTF | TGTGCCAGTAGTCCACAGGGGGAAGTTAACTATGGCTACACCTTC
TRBJ2-7 | TRBV7-9 | many | . | CASSFSGRSVWNYEQYF | TGTGCCAGCAGCTTCTCCGGACGCAGTGTTTGGAACTACGAGCAGTACTTC
TRBJ1-3 | TRBV6-1 | many | . | CASSEASRGIGNTIYF | TGTGCCAGCAGTGAAGCGAGCCGGGGCATTGGAAACACCATATATTTT
TRBJ1-2 | TRBV5-5 | . | . | CASSPGGGPAYGYTF | TGTGCCAGCAGTCCGGGGGGCGGACCCGCCTATGGCTACACCTTC
TRBJ1-1 | TRBV5-1 | many | . | CASSITAGTENTEAFF | TGCGCCAGCAGCATAACTGCCGGGACGGAGAACACTGAAGCTTTCTTT
TRBJ2-7 | TRBV12-3/TRBV12-4 | many | TRBD1 | CASSRGTDGSYEQYF | TGTGCCAGCAGCAGGGGGACGGACGGCTCCTACGAGCAGTACTTC
TRBJ1-2 | TRBV30 | many | TRBD1 | CAWRGQGSDGYTF | TGTGCCTGGAGGGGACAGGGTTCGGATGGCTACACCTTC
TRBJ1-2 | TRBV5-1 | few | . | CASSLLAGNYGYTF | TGTGCCAGCAGCTTGCTAGCAGGGAACTATGGCTACACCTTC
TRBJ1-2 | TRBV19 | . | . | CASSDTGGVDYGYTF | TGTGCCAGTAGTGATACGGGAGGGGTAGACTATGGCTACACCTTC
TRBJ2-7 | TRBV7-2 | . | TRBD2 | CASSFLGLAGGEQYF | TGTGCCAGCAGCTTTCTCGGACTAGCGGGTGGTGAGCAGTACTTC